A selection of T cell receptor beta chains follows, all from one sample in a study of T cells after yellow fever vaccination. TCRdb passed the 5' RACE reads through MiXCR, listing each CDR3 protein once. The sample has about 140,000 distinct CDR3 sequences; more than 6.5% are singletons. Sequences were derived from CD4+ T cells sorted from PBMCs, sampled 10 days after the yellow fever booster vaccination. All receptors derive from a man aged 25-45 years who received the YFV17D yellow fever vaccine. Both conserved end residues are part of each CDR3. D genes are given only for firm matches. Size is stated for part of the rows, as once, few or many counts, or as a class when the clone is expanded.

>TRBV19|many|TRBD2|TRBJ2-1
CASSIVPGTSGVREFF
TGTGCCAGTAGTATAGTTCCGGGGACTAGCGGGGTAAGAGAGTTCTTC
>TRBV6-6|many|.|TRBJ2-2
CASRATGELFF
TGTGCCAGCAGGGCGACCGGGGAGCTGTTTTTT
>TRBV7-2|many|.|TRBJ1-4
CASSLGVRTKLFF
TGTGCCAGCAGCTTAGGGGTGAGGACAAAACTGTTTTTT
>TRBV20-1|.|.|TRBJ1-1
CSAARRAGYTEAFF
TGCAGTGCTGCGAGGAGGGCAGGGTACACTGAAGCTTTCTTT
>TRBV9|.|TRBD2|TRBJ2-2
CASSVGGSGSTGELFF
TGTGCCAGCAGCGTCGGGGGGTCGGGTAGCACCGGGGAGCTGTTTTTT
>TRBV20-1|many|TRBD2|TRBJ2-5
CSAVGGGATETQYF
TGCAGTGCCGTAGGCGGGGGAGCAACTGAGACCCAGTACTTC
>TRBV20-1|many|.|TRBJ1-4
CSARRPGNNEKLFF
TGCAGTGCTAGACGGCCGGGGAACAATGAAAAACTGTTTTTT
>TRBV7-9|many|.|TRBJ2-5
CASSLGGVVQETQYF
TGTGCCAGCAGCTTAGGAGGTGTTGTCCAAGAGACCCAGTACTTC
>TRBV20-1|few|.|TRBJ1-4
CSASGYGANEKLFF
TGCAGTGCTAGTGGGTACGGGGCTAATGAAAAACTGTTTTTT
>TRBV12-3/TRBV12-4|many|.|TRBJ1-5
CASSLRTNQPQHF
TGTGCCAGCAGTTTACGGACCAATCAGCCCCAGCATTTT
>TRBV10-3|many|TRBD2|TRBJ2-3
CAISEKGGRDADTQYF
TGTGCCATCAGTGAGAAGGGCGGGAGGGATGCAGATACGCAGTATTTT
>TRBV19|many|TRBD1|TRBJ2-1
CASKPHMDRTYNEQFF
TGTGCCAGTAAGCCTCACATGGACAGGACCTACAATGAGCAGTTCTTC
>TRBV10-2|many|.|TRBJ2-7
CASRAARGEIDEQYF
TGCGCCAGCAGAGCAGCCAGGGGGGAAATCGACGAGCAGTACTTC
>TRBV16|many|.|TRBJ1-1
CASSQGTRGEAFF
TGTGCCAGCAGCCAGGGAACTAGGGGTGAAGCTTTCTTT
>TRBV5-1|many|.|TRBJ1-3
CASSLAFRDGNTIYF
TGCGCCAGCAGCTTGGCCTTCAGGGATGGAAACACCATATATTTT
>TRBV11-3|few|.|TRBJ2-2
CASSQRSTGELFF
TGTGCCAGCAGCCAAAGGTCCACCGGGGAGCTGTTTTTT
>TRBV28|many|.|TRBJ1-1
CASSFRVVTEAFF
TGTGCCAGCAGTTTCCGTGTGGTCACTGAAGCTTTCTTT
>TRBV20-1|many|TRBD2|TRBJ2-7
CSAHSGSLPYEQYF
TGCAGTGCTCATAGCGGGAGTCTCCCCTACGAGCAGTACTTC
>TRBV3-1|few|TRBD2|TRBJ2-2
CASSQEGLAGGPIGELFF
TGTGCCAGCAGCCAAGAAGGGCTAGCGGGAGGGCCGATCGGGGAGCTGTTTTTT
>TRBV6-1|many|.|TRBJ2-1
CASSPGWLNNEQFF
TGTGCCAGCAGTCCCGGGTGGCTCAACAATGAGCAGTTCTTC
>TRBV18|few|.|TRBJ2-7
CASSPRLGGEQYF
TGTGCCAGCTCACCCAGACTAGGGGGCGAGCAGTACTTC
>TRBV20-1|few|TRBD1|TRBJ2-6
CSAKGTGGGGANVLTF
TGCAGTGCTAAGGGGACAGGGGGCGGTGGGGCCAACGTCCTGACTTTC